The 14 T cell receptor beta chains reported below all come from one sample, sequenced in a study of T cell responses to AZD1222 COVID-19 vaccine. The data were produced by immunoSEQ multiplex PCR, yet TCRdb's version contains in-frame clones alone and is incomplete. Of 95,000 to 120,000 clones listed, around 89% were seen once; the top ten hold roughly 6.7%. The source material was peripheral blood, sampled 28 days after the second AZD1222 dose. The receptors shown here come from an adult who received the AZD1222 COVID-19 vaccine.

V is TRBV9 and J is TRBJ2-1, with 7 bases lining up with TRBD2. Looked up from germline, CDR1 is SGDLS and CDR2 is YYNGEE. This CDR3 has 14 amino acids. V lost 5 bases and J lost 8; bases outside the gene matches: 10. The CDR3 sequence is CASSGGGVAHEQFF. CDR3 DNA: TGTGCCAGCAGTGGCGGGGGAGTCGCCCATGAGCAGTTCTTC.

About this clone: Distinct nucleotide sequences in the sample also encode this CDR3. V is TRBV28 and J is TRBJ1-2; TRBD1 is a possible D gene (5 bases). V lost 5 bases, J lost 4 bases, and 11 bases lay in between. The germline V gene encodes CDR1 MDHEN and CDR2 SYDVKM. The CDR3 is 13 residues long. The CDR3 reads CASSPTGGYGYTF. CDR3 coding DNA: TGTGCCAGCAGTCCGACCGGGGGCTATGGCTACACCTTC.

The chain links TRBV4-3 to TRBJ2-1; no reliable D call. V lost 6 bases to trimming and J lost 8 bases, with 14 bases between them. The CDR3 consists of 13 residues. CDR1 LGHNA and CDR2 YSLEER come from the germline V gene. CDR3 protein: CASRLRPGHEQFF. CDR3 nucleotides: TGCGCCAGCAGACTCAGACCTGGACATGAGCAGTTCTTC.

The gene calls are TRBV5-1 and TRBJ2-2, with D perhaps matching TRBD1 (6 bases). V shed 4 bases and J shed 4 bases, with 11 bases lying between them. CDR1 and CDR2 (germline): SGHRS, YFSETQ. The CDR3 is 14 residues long. The CDR3 reads CASSPHRATGELFF. In nucleotides, the CDR3 is TGCGCCAGCAGCCCCCACAGGGCCACCGGGGAGCTGTTTTTT.

This chain joins TRBV2 and TRBJ1-4, with a tentative D call TRBD1 (5 bases). This CDR3 spans 14 amino acids. Trimming took 0 bases from V and 7 from J, leaving 9 bases between them. CDR1 is SNHLY, CDR2 FYNNEI, per germline. The chain's CDR3 is CASSEAPQGEKLFF. CDR3 nucleotide sequence: TGTGCCAGCAGTGAAGCGCCTCAGGGTGAAAAACTGTTTTTT.

J is TRBJ1-1 and V is TRBV28; no reliable D call. Germline values: CDR1 MDHEN, CDR2 SYDVKM. The CDR3 consists of 13 residues. Trimming stripped 7 bases from V and 5 bases from J, with 14 bases between. As DNA, the CDR3 is TGTGCCAGCACCTCGTCCGTTGAGACTGAAGCTTTCTTT. Residues: CASTSSVETEAFF.

The chain is built from TRBV6-5 and TRBJ1-5, with D perhaps matching TRBD1 (6 bases). The V gene lost 7 bases and the J gene lost 0 bases, with 10 bases spanning the gap. This CDR3 region has 14 residues. From germline, CDR1 is MNHEY and CDR2 SVGAGI. The CDR3, as DNA: TGTGCCAGCAAAAACAGGGATAGCAATCAGCCCCAGCATTTT. This translates into CASKNRDSNQPQHF.

This clone was recorded once. V usage is TRBV7-9 and J usage is TRBJ2-2; D possibly corresponds to TRBD2 (5 bases). V was clipped by 8 bases and J by 7 bases, with 17 bases between them. The CDR3 has 14 residues. CDR1 and CDR2 from the germline V gene are SEHNR and FQNEAQ (reference sequence). Here the CDR3 DNA reads TGTGCCAGCGATTTAAGAGGGAATGGCGGGGAGCTGTTTTTT. This sequence encodes CASDLRGNGGELFF.

The chain joins TRBV11-2 to TRBJ2-7; tentatively, D is TRBD1 (6 bases). V was clipped by 4 bases and J by 5 bases, with 12 bases between them. The CDR3 contains 13 residues. The germline CDR1 and CDR2 sequences are SGHAT and FQNNGV. The CDR3 protein is CASSSGQVHEQYF. The CDR3 coding sequence is TGTGCCAGCAGCTCGGGACAAGTCCACGAGCAGTACTTC.

The J gene is TRBJ1-5, the V gene TRBV27, with D perhaps matching TRBD1 (6 bases). With 5 bases removed from V and 10 bases from J, the gap between germline ends came to 15 bases. The CDR3 spans 13 residues. Germline V gene lookup returns CDR1 MNHEY and CDR2 SMNVEV (reference sequence). The CDR3 is CASSTLTGQPQHF. CDR3 DNA: TGTGCCAGCAGTACCCTTACAGGGCAACCCCAGCATTTT.

V gene TRBV7-9 combines with J gene TRBJ2-3; D might be TRBD1 or TRBD2, each matching 5 bases. Germline V gene data show CDR1 as SEHNR and CDR2 as FQNEAQ (reference sequence). V gave up 5 bases and J gave up 2 bases, with 23 bases separating them. This CDR3 has 18 amino acids. The DNA of the CDR3 is TGTGCCAGCAGCCCGGGGCTAGCTGATCGAATAATCACAGATACGCAGTATTTT. This encodes CASSPGLADRIITDTQYF. Supplemented by reference TRBV7-9 and TRBJ2-3, the full variable domain reads DTGVSQNPRHKITKRGQNVTFRCDPISEHNRLYWYRQTLGQGPEFLTYFQNEAQLEKSRLLSDRFSAERPKGSFSTLEIQRTEQGDSAMYLCASSPGLADRIITDTQYFGPGTRLTVL.

The genes are TRBV29-1 and TRBJ2-3; tentatively, D is TRBD1 or TRBD2 (5 bases each). Germline V lookup: CDR1 SQVTM, CDR2 ANQGSEA. Trimming took off 3 bases at V and 1 base at J, with 14 bases between the two ends. This CDR3 contains 15 residues. This CDR3 is CSVDDWGLGTDTQYF. CDR3 nucleotide sequence: TGCAGCGTTGATGACTGGGGGTTGGGCACAGATACGCAGTATTTT.

This chain connects TRBV28 to TRBJ1-6; TRBD1 is a possible D gene (5 bases). This CDR3 is 15 amino acids long. The ends were cut back, 5 bases at V and 14 bases at J, with 22 bases in the middle. CDR1 and CDR2 (germline): MDHEN, SYDVKM. This CDR3 is CASSTPGTRRGALHF. The CDR3 DNA is TGTGCCAGCAGTACCCCAGGGACCCGTCGTGGAGCCCTCCACTTT.

The rearrangement uses TRBV18 and TRBJ2-7; the D gene could be TRBD1 or TRBD2 (5 bases each). The CDR3 contains 15 residues. Germline V gene lookup returns CDR1 KGHSH and CDR2 LQKENI. With 0 bases removed from V and 6 bases from J, the gap between germline ends came to 15 bases. This chain's CDR3 is CASSPPGEGAGEQYF. CDR3 nucleotides: TGTGCCAGCTCACCACCCGGTGAAGGGGCGGGCGAGCAGTACTTC.